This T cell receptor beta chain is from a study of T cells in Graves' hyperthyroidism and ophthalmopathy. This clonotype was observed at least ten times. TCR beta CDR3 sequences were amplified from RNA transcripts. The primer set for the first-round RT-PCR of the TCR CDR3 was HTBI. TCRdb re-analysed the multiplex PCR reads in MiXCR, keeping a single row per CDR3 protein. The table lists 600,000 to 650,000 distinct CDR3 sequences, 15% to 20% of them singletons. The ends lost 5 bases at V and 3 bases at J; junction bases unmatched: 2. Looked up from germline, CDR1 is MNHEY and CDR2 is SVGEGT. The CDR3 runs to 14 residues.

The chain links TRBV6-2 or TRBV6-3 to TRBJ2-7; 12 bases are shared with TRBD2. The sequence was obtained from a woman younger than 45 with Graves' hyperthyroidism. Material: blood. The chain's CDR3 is CASSTSGRHYEQYF. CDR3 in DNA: TGTGCCAGCAGTACTAGCGGGAGGCACTACGAGCAGTACTTC.